This T cell receptor (beta chain) was profiled in a study of cytomegalovirus exposure and HLA in healthy donors. 60 Vbeta and 13 Jbeta primers were used in PCR. Some clones are missing from TCRdb's copy, which holds only in-frame ones; the method was immunoSEQ multiplex PCR. The data show 150,000 to 200,000 clones, with 65% to 90% seen just once and around 2.3% held by the top ten. This CDR3 contains 13 residues. CDR1 SGHDT and CDR2 YYEEEE come from the germline V gene. V lost 0 bases and J 6 bases, leaving 7 bases between the germline ends. As to this clone: Other DNA sequences in this specimen translate into the identical CDR3.

Sampled while nominally healthy, donors likely had unrecorded immune exposures. The sequence came from a woman between 50 and 59 years old in good health and CMV-seronegative. Sequenced input: PBMCs. This chain connects TRBV5-6 to TRBJ2-1, with D possibly TRBD1 on 5 matching bases. CDR3 bases: TGTGCCAGCAGCTTGGTTAGGGGCAATGAGCAGTTCTTC. Translating gives CASSLVRGNEQFF.